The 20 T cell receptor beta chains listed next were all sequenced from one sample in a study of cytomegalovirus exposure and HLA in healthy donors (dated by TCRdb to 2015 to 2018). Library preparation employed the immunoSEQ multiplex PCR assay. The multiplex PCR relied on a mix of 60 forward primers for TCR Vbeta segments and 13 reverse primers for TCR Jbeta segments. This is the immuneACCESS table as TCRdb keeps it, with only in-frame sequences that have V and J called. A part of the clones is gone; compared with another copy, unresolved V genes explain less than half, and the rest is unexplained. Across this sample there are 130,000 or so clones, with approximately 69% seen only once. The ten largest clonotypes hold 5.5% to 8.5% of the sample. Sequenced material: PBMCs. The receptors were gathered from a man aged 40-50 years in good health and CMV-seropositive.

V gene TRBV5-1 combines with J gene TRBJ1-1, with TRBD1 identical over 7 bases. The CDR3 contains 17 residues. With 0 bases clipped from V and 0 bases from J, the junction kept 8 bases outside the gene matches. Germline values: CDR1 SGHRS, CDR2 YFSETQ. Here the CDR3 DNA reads TGCGCCAGCAGCTTGGCAAGGGGGCTTGCCGTGAACACTGAAGCTTTCTTT. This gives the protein CASSLARGLAVNTEAFF.

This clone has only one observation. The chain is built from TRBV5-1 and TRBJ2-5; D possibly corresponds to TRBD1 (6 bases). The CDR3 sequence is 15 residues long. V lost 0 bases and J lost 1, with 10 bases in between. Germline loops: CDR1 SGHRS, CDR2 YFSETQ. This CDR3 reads CASSLGRGVQETQYF. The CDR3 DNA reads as TGCGCCAGCAGCTTGGGCAGGGGTGTCCAAGAGACCCAGTACTTC.

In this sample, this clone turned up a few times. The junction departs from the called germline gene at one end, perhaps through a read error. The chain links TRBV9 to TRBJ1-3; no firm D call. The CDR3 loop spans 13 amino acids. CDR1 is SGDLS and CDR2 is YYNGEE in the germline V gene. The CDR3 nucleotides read TGTGCCAGCAGCCCTTCCCCTGGAGACACCATATATTTT. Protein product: CASSPSPGDTIYF.

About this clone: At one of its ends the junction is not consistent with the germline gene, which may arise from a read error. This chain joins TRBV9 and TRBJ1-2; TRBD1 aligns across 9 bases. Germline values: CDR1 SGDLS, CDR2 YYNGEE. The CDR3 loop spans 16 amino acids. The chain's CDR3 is CASSVGEGQGAYGYTF. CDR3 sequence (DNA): TGTGCCAGCAGTGTAGGGGAGGGACAGGGAGCCTATGGCTACACCTTC.

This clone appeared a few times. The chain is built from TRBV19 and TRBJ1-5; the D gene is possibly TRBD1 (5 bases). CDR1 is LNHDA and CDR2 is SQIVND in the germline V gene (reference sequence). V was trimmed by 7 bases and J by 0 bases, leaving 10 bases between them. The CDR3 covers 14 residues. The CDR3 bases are TGTGCCAGTATGAAGGGGTCTAGCAATCAGCCCCAGCATTTT. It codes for CASMKGSSNQPQHF.

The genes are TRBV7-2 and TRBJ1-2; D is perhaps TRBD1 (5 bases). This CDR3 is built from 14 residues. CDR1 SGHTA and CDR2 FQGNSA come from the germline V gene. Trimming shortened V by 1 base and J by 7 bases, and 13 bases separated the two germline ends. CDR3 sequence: CASSLDPGRSGYTF. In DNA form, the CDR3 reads TGTGCCAGCAGCTTAGACCCAGGGAGGAGTGGCTACACCTTC.

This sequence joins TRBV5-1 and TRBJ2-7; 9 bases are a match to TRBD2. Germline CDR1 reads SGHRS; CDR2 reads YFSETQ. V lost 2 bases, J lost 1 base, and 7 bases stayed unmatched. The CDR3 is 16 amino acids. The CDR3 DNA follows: TGCGCCAGCAGCTTCTCTAGCGGGATAAGTTCCTACGAGCAGTACTTC. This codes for CASSFSSGISSYEQYF.

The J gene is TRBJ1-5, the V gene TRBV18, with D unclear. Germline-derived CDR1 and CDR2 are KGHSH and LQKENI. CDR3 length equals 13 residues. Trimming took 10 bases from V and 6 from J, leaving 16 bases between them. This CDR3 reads CATARLGFQPQHF. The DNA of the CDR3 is TGTGCCACCGCACGCCTAGGTTTTCAGCCCCAGCATTTT.

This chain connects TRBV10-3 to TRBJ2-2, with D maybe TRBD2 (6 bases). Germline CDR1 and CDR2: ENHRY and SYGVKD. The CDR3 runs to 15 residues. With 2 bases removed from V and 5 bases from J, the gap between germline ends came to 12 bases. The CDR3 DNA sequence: TGTGCCATCAGTGAGCTGGCAGGAGGGACCGGGGAGCTGTTTTTT. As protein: CAISELAGGTGELFF.

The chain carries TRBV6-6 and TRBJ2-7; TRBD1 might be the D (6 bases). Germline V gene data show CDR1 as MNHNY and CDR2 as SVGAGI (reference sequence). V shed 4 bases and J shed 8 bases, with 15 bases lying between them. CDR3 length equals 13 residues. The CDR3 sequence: CASSSGLQGQQYF. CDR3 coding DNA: TGTGCCAGCAGTTCGGGGCTACAGGGACAGCAGTACTTC.

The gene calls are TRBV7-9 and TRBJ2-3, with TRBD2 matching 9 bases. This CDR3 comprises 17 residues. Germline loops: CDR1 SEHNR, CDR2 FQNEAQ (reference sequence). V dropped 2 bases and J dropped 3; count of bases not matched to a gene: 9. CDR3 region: CASSLMGGRAGTDTQYF. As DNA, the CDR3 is TGTGCCAGCAGCTTAATGGGCGGGAGGGCCGGAACAGATACGCAGTATTTT.

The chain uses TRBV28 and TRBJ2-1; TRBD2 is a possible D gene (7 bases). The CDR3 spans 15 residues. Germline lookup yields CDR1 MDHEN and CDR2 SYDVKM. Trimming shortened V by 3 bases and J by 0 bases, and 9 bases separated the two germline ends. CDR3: CASSFGGASYNEQFF. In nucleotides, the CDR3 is TGTGCCAGCAGTTTTGGGGGGGCCTCCTACAATGAGCAGTTCTTC.

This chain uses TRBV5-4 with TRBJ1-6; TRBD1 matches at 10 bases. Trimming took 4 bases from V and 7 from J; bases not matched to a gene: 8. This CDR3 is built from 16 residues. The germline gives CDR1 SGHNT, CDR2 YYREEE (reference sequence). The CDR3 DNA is TGTGCCAGCAGCAGCCGGGACAGGGGCACAAATTCACCCCTCCACTTT. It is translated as CASSSRDRGTNSPLHF.

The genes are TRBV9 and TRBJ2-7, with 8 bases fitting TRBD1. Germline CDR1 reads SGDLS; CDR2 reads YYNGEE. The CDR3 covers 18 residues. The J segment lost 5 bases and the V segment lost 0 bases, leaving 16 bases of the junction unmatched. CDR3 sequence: CASSVAGTGQDFGNEQYF. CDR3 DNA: TGTGCCAGCAGCGTAGCTGGGACGGGACAGGATTTTGGCAACGAGCAGTACTTC.

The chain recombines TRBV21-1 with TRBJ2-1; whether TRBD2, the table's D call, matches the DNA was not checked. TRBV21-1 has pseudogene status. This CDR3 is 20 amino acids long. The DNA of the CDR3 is TGTGCCAGCAGCAAATACCTAGCGGGAGATCTCCTTAGCTCCTACAATGAGCAGTTCTTC. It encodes CASSKYLAGDLLSSYNEQFF.

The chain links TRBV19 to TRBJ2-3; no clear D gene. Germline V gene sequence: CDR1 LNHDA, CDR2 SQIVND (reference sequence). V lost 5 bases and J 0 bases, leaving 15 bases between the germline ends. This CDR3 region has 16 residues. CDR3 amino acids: CASSPLFMASTDTQYF. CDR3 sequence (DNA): TGTGCCAGTAGTCCTCTCTTCATGGCTAGCACAGATACGCAGTATTTT.

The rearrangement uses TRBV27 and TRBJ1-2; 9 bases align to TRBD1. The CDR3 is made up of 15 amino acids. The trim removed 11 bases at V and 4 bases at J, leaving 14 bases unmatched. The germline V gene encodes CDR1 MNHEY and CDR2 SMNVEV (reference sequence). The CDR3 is CAAPWNRGQGYGYTF. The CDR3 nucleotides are TGTGCCGCGCCCTGGAACAGGGGGCAGGGCTATGGCTACACCTTC.

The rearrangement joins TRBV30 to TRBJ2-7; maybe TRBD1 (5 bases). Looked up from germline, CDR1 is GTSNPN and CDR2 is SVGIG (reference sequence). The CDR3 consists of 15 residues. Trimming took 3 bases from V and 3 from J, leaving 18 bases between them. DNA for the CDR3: TGTGCCTGGAGCTACCCCCCGACAGCAGTCTACGAGCAGTACTTC. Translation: CAWSYPPTAVYEQYF.

CDR3 sequence (DNA): TGTGCCACCAGAAGACAGGGGGCGCGGTACGAGCAGTACTTC. The encoded protein is CATRRQGARYEQYF. The rearrangement uses TRBV15 and TRBJ2-7, with 10 bases that match TRBD1. The germline CDR1 and CDR2 sequences are LNHNV and YYDKDF (reference sequence). V lost 6 bases to trimming and J lost 4 bases; unmatched junction nucleotides: 6. CDR3 length: 14 amino acids.

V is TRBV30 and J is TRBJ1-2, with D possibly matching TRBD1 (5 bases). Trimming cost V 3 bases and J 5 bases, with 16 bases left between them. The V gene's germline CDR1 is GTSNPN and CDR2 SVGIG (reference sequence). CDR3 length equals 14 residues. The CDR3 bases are TGTGCCTGGAGAGCCAGGGCGTTTGTGTATGGCTACACCTTC. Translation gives CAWRARAFVYGYTF.